The 15 T cell receptor beta chains listed next were all sequenced from one sample in a study of blood T cells in healthy people across ages. PCR was performed a second time for 7 to 11 cycles using a sample-barcoded 5' primer and a J-beta primer mix. TCRdb itself ran the 5' RACE reads through MiXCR, one entry per CDR3 protein. Altogether over 1,500,000 distinct CDR3 sequences are present, roughly 43% being singletons, with the ten largest covering 20% to 25%. The sample was blood. The receptors derive from a human donor in good health.

The chain couples TRBV29-1 to TRBJ1-4; D is unclear. The V gene lost 7 bases and the J gene lost 7 bases, with 7 bases spanning the gap. Germline CDR1 SQVTM, CDR2 ANQGSEA. The CDR3 length is 10 residues. CDR3: CSAEAEKLFF. The CDR3 DNA reads TGCAGCGCCGAAGCTGAAAAACTGTTTTTT.

The chain joins TRBV11-1 to TRBJ1-2; no definite D call. Germline values: CDR1 SGHAT, CDR2 FQDESV (reference sequence). V dropped 5 bases and J dropped 3 bases, with 13 bases sitting between them. This CDR3 comprises 14 residues. The CDR3 loop reads CASSPPSSYYGYTF. CDR3 DNA sequence: TGTGCCAGCAGCCCCCCATCCAGTTACTATGGCTACACCTTC.

This clonotype was recorded a few times. The chain employs TRBV4-3 and TRBJ1-1; tentative D call: TRBD1 (6 bases). The V end was cut by 4 bases, the J end by 5 bases, with 14 bases between. Germline CDR1 LGHNA, CDR2 YSLEER. The CDR3 has 14 amino acids. CDR3 in amino acids: CASSRERGGTEAFF. The DNA of the CDR3 is TGCGCCAGCAGCCGAGAAAGGGGGGGTACTGAAGCTTTCTTT.

V and J are TRBV5-1 and TRBJ2-2; D tentatively fits TRBD1 or TRBD2 (5 bases each). The V end lost 2 bases, the J end lost 4 bases, and 12 bases lay between the germline ends. CDR3 length equals 15 residues. CDR1 is SGHRS and CDR2 is YFSETQ in the germline V gene. The CDR3 DNA reads TGCGCCAGCAGCTTTGTGAGGGGCGGCACCGGGGAGCTGTTTTTT. Translation gives CASSFVRGGTGELFF. The whole variable domain, filled in from reference TRBV5-1 and TRBJ2-2, reads KAGVTQTPRYLIKTRGQQVTLSCSPISGHRSVSWYQQTPGQGLQFLFEYFSETQRNKGNFPGRFSGRQFSNSRSEMNVSTLELGDSALYLCASSFVRGGTGELFFGEGSRLTVL.

The chain carries TRBV7-9 and TRBJ1-5; no clear D gene. CDR3 length: 17 residues. V lost 5 bases, J lost 6 bases, and 23 bases lay in between. Germline lookup yields CDR1 SEHNR and CDR2 FQNEAQ (reference sequence). The CDR3 DNA reads as TGTGCCAGCAGCGATTCCCGAGGTATGGGGTTATTTCAGCCCCAGCATTTT. The encoded protein is CASSDSRGMGLFQPQHF.

This clonotype was found once. The rearrangement joins TRBV29-1 to TRBJ2-2; 7 nucleotides agree with TRBD1. The CDR3 length is 11 residues. J was trimmed by 11 bases and V by 4 bases; bases with no gene match: 4. The germline V gene encodes CDR1 SQVTM and CDR2 ANQGSEA. CDR3 residues: CSVVRGLELFF. CDR3 nucleotides: TGCAGCGTTGTAAGGGGGCTAGAGCTGTTTTTT.

The rearrangement links TRBV2 to TRBJ2-4; D unclear. This CDR3 is 15 amino acids long. The germline V gene encodes CDR1 SNHLY and CDR2 FYNNEI. Trimming took 3 bases from V and 0 from J, leaving 9 bases between them. The CDR3 loop reads CASSDPLVAKNIQYF. The CDR3, as DNA: TGTGCCAGCAGTGACCCCCTAGTAGCCAAAAACATTCAGTACTTC.

The sample holds a few counts of this clonotype. This chain uses TRBV7-9 with TRBJ1-1; TRBD1 agrees at 7 bases. The V gene's germline CDR1 is SEHNR and CDR2 FQNEAQ (reference sequence). This CDR3 is 15 amino acids long. The J segment lost 1 base and the V segment lost 1 base, leaving 3 bases of the junction unmatched. The CDR3 DNA is TGTGCCAGCAGCTTAGGGGACAGAGAGAACACTGAAGCTTTCTTT. It codes for CASSLGDRENTEAFF.

The chain has TRBV7-6 and TRBJ2-4; 8 positions agree with TRBD1. Judging by the DNA end, TRBJ2-7 fits better; the J call may be wrong. CDR3 length: 18 amino acids. Germline lookup yields CDR1 SGHVS and CDR2 FNYEAQ. CDR3 DNA: TGTGCCAGCAGCTCGCTCCCCAGCGCCGGACAGGGCTTCTACGAGCAGTACTTC. Translating gives CASSSLPSAGQGFYEQYF.

Worth noting for this clonotype: A much larger clone lies one base from this, so it may be a read error. V and J are TRBV29-1 and TRBJ2-5; 11 bases align to TRBD2. Germline assignment: CDR1 SQVTM and CDR2 ANQGSEA. This CDR3 spans 14 amino acids. Losses at the gene ends were 8 bases for V and 2 bases for J; bases not matched to a gene: 7. CDR3 DNA sequence: TGCAGCATTCAGACTAGCGGGGTGCAAGAGACCCAGTACTTC. It encodes CSIQTSGVQETQYF.

This clonotype has a count of ten or more. J is TRBJ2-5 and V is TRBV10-3; D gene ambiguous. This CDR3 contains 13 residues. V dropped 5 bases and J dropped 0 bases, with 7 bases sitting between them. Germline values: CDR1 ENHRY, CDR2 SYGVKD. The CDR3 DNA is TGTGCCATCAGTTTGGGTCACCAAGAGACCCAGTACTTC. Its translation is CAISLGHQETQYF.

This chain uses TRBV11-2 with TRBJ2-7, with TRBD1 as a possible D gene (5 bases). Trimming removed 5 bases at V and 4 bases at J, with 18 bases between. The germline gives CDR1 SGHAT, CDR2 FQNNGV. This CDR3 comprises 15 residues. CDR3 bases: TGTGCCAGCAGCAAAGGGTCACTCCAGGGATACGAGCAGTACTTC. Its protein product is CASSKGSLQGYEQYF.

This clonotype was counted a few times. The rearrangement joins TRBV3-1 to TRBJ2-7; D may be TRBD1 (5 bases). Per germline, CDR1 LGHDT and CDR2 YNNKEL (reference sequence). This CDR3 spans 15 amino acids. V gave up 1 base and J gave up 3 bases, with 13 bases separating them. This chain's CDR3 is CASSQVVDTGYEQYF. DNA for the CDR3: TGTGCCAGCAGCCAAGTCGTCGATACAGGCTACGAGCAGTACTTC.

About this clonotype: In this CDR3 the conserved last residue, phenylalanine or tryptophan, is missing, so a read error is likely. The CDR3 coding sequence is TGCGCCAGCAGCTCAGCCGGGACAGTGCTCTCTGGGGCCAACGTCCTGACTCTC. Protein sequence: CASSSAGTVLSGANVLTL. The chain combines TRBV5-1 with TRBJ2-6, with 7 nucleotides matching TRBD1. V dropped 3 bases and J dropped 0; count of bases not matched to a gene: 9. This CDR3 comprises 18 residues. Germline values: CDR1 SGHRS, CDR2 YFSETQ.

Of note for this clonotype: A much more abundant neighbour one base away suggests this may be a read error. The V gene is TRBV12-3 or TRBV12-4, the J gene TRBJ2-1; D remains ambiguous. The better agreement between TRBJ2-7 and the DNA end casts doubt on the J call. The CDR3 sequence is 13 residues long. The DNA for the CDR3 is TGTGCCCGCAGTTACCGGGCAAGCTACGAGCAGTACTTC. This codes for CARSYRASYEQYF.